The TCR beta chain described here comes from a study of cytomegalovirus exposure and HLA in healthy donors. Regarding the study as a whole: Links to common viral pathogens appeared, in a later analysis, for several of the most significant clusters.

60 Vbeta and 13 Jbeta primers were used in PCR. The assay was immunoSEQ multiplex PCR, and TCRdb's table has in-frame clones only and misses some. The sample includes more than 200,000 clones, around 79% of them seen just once. V dropped 0 bases and J dropped 2; count of bases not matched to a gene: 4. The CDR3 sequence is 15 residues long. CDR1 SGDLS and CDR2 YYNGEE come from the germline V gene. Comment on this clone: Its antigen is as yet unknown. The sample holds other DNA sequences that translate to the same CDR3.

This chain connects TRBV9 to TRBJ2-5; the match to TRBD2 covers 7 bases. Sequencing was performed on PBMCs. This clonotype was sampled from a male donor in good health and CMV-seronegative. CDR3 in amino acids: CASSVGLADQETQYF. The CDR3 nucleotides read TGTGCCAGCAGCGTAGGGCTAGCGGATCAAGAGACCCAGTACTTC.